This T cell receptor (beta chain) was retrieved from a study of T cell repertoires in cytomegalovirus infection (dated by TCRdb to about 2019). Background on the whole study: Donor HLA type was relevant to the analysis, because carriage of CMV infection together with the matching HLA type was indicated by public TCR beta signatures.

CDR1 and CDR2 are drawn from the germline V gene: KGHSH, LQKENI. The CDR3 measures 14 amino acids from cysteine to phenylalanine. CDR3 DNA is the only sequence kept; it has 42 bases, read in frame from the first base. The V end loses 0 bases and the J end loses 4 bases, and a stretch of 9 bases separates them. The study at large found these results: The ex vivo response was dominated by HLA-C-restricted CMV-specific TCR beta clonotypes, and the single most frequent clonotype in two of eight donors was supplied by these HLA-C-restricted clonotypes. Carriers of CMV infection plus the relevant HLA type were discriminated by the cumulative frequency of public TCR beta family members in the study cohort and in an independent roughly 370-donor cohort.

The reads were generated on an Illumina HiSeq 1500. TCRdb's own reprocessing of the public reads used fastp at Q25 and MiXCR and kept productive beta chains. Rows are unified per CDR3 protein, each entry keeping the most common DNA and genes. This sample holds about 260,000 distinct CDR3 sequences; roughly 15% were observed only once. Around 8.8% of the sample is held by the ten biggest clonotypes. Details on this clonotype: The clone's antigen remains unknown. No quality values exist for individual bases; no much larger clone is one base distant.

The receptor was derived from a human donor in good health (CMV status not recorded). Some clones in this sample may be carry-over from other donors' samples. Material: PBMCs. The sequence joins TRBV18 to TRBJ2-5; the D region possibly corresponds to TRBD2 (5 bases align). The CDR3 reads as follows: CASSPPEDRETQYF. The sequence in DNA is TGTGCCAGCTCACCACCGGAGGATCGAGAGACCCAGTACTTC.